The 17 T cell receptor beta chains presented below share a single source sample, sequenced in a study of T cell responses to AZD1222 COVID-19 vaccine. Only in-frame clones appear in the TCRdb table, and some are missing; sequencing was by immunoSEQ multiplex PCR. The sample records 150,000 to 200,000 clones, about 90% being singletons. This specimen was peripheral blood, taken 28 days after the second AZD1222 dose. Receptor source: an adult who received the AZD1222 COVID-19 vaccine.

This chain uses TRBV5-1 with TRBJ1-2; unclear D gene. V lost 1 base to trimming and J lost 8 bases, with 15 bases between them. The CDR3 consists of 14 residues. The germline CDR1 and CDR2 sequences are SGHRS and YFSETQ. This chain's CDR3 is CASSLLSPLDGYTF. CDR3 in DNA: TGCGCCAGCAGCTTGTTGTCCCCGCTGGACGGCTACACCTTC.

V gene TRBV6-5 combines with J gene TRBJ1-2, with 8 nucleotides matching TRBD1. V dropped 7 bases and J dropped 3; count of bases not matched to a gene: 7. CDR3 size: 14 residues. From germline, CDR1 is MNHEY and CDR2 SVGAGI. The CDR3 spells CASIKAGGYYGYTF. CDR3 in DNA: TGTGCCAGCATCAAGGCAGGGGGCTACTATGGCTACACCTTC.

In DNA form, the CDR3 reads TGTGCCAGCAGCCCTGTCGGACAGGGGCCAGTTAACTATGGCTACACCTTC. The encoded protein is CASSPVGQGPVNYGYTF. This chain links TRBV28 with TRBJ1-2, with TRBD1 matching over 9 bases. The germline V gene encodes CDR1 MDHEN and CDR2 SYDVKM. The V and J ends lost 6 bases and 1 base, in that order; junction bases with no gene match: 12. The CDR3 spans 17 residues.

The rearrangement links TRBV2 to TRBJ1-1, with TRBD1 matching 7 bases. This CDR3 comprises 13 residues. CDR1 and CDR2 (germline): SNHLY, FYNNEI. Losses at the gene ends were 4 bases for V and 6 bases for J; bases not matched to a gene: 5. CDR3 residues: CASSGNRGSEAFF. CDR3 in DNA: TGTGCCAGCAGTGGAAACAGGGGCTCTGAAGCTTTCTTT.

This chain links TRBV12-5 with TRBJ2-3; D unresolved. The V end lost 9 bases, the J end lost 0 bases, and 19 bases lay between the germline ends. CDR1 is LGHNT and CDR2 is FRNRAP in the germline V gene. CDR3 length: 16 residues. The CDR3 here is CASSENTVRSTDTQYF. The CDR3 DNA sequence: TGTGCTAGCTCCGAGAACACGGTTCGGAGCACAGATACGCAGTATTTT. Together with reference TRBV12-5 and TRBJ2-3, the CDR3 gives the full variable domain: DARVTQTPRHKVTEMGQEVTMRCQPILGHNTVFWYRQTMMQGLELLAYFRNRAPLDDSGMPKDRFSAEMPDATLATLKIQPSEPRDSAVYFCASSENTVRSTDTQYFGPGTRLTVL.

The rearrangement uses TRBV12-3 or TRBV12-4 and TRBJ1-2; D unclear. CDR3 length: 13 residues. V lost 3 bases to trimming and J lost 2 bases, with 7 bases between them. The CDR3 is CASSFMGNYGYTF. In nucleotides, the CDR3 is TGTGCCAGCAGTTTTATGGGGAACTATGGCTACACCTTC.

V usage is TRBV2 and J usage is TRBJ1-4; possible D gene TRBD1, 6 bases. The CDR3 is 16 residues long. Germline-derived CDR1 and CDR2 are SNHLY and FYNNEI. Trimming cost V 2 bases and J 8 bases, with 18 bases left between them. The CDR3 coding sequence is TGTGCCAGCAGTGAATTAGGGGGGAAGTCCGGAGAAAAACTGTTTTTT. It codes for CASSELGGKSGEKLFF.

The chain has TRBV5-1 and TRBJ1-6; D unclear. Germline CDR1 is SGHRS and CDR2 is YFSETQ. There are 16 residues in the CDR3. Deletions cut 0 bases from V and 7 bases from J, with 14 bases between. In DNA, the CDR3 is TGCGCCAGCAGCTTGGATTCCGGGCCGCCCAATTCACCCCTCCACTTT. Translating gives CASSLDSGPPNSPLHF.

A few counts support this clone. The genes are TRBV9 and TRBJ1-5, with D hard to call. Germline V gene sequence: CDR1 SGDLS, CDR2 YYNGEE. Deletions cut 0 bases from V and 4 bases from J, with 5 bases between. This CDR3 spans 13 amino acids. CDR3 coding DNA: TGTGCCAGCAGCGTAGACACTAATCAGCCCCAGCATTTT. This translates into CASSVDTNQPQHF.

The chain couples TRBV18 to TRBJ2-7; TRBD1 is a possible D gene (6 bases). This CDR3 is 15 amino acids long. With 2 bases removed from V and 0 bases from J, the gap between germline ends came to 11 bases. Germline V gene data show CDR1 as KGHSH and CDR2 as LQKENI. DNA for the CDR3: TGTGCCAGCTCACCAGGGGACAAGAGCTCCTACGAGCAGTACTTC. It is translated as CASSPGDKSSYEQYF.

The CDR3 DNA reads as TGTGCCAGCAGTTACTCGATCCAGAGGCAAGAGACCCAGTACTTC. Translated: CASSYSIQRQETQYF. This chain joins TRBV6-2 or TRBV6-3 and TRBJ2-5, with D hard to call. Germline-derived CDR1 and CDR2 are MNHEY and SVGEGT. V shed 0 bases and J shed 2 bases, with 10 bases lying between them. The CDR3 runs 15 residues.

Here the CDR3 reads CASSLDRAGTEAFF. Written as DNA, the CDR3 is TGCGCCAGCAGCTTGGACAGGGCAGGCACTGAAGCTTTCTTT. The chain joins TRBV5-1 to TRBJ1-1; possibly TRBD1 for D (6 bases). V was shortened by 0 bases and J by 4 bases, with 10 bases between the two germline ends. CDR3 length equals 14 residues. In germline, CDR1 is SGHRS, CDR2 YFSETQ.

The gene calls are TRBV12-3 or TRBV12-4 and TRBJ1-6, with D unclear. Trimming pared 4 bases from V and 14 bases from J, leaving 12 bases between. The CDR3 contains 12 residues. Written as DNA, the CDR3 is TGTGCCAGCAGTTCTCTGCTGAGTTCCCTCCACTTT. As protein: CASSSLLSSLHF.

This chain uses TRBV6-6 with TRBJ2-5; D uncertain. In germline, CDR1 is MNHNY, CDR2 SVGAGI (reference sequence). CDR3 length: 13 amino acids. The V end was cut by 10 bases, the J end by 1 base, with 13 bases between. CDR3 bases: TGTGCCACCCGGTGGGAACTCCAAGAGACCCAGTACTTC. It yields the protein CATRWELQETQYF.

The chain has TRBV20-1 and TRBJ2-1; D possibly uses TRBD1 or TRBD2 (6 bases each). The CDR3 sequence is 14 residues long. Trimming cost V 3 bases and J 10 bases, with 19 bases left between them. Looked up from germline, CDR1 is DFQATT and CDR2 is SNEGSKA (reference sequence). DNA of the CDR3: TGCAGTGCTAGTAGGGGGGTTCAAATCTGGGAGCAGTTCTTC. Encoded protein: CSASRGVQIWEQFF.

V gene TRBV2 combines with J gene TRBJ1-5, with 9 bases fitting TRBD1. Germline CDR1 is SNHLY and CDR2 is FYNNEI. The V gene end was trimmed by 5 bases and the J gene end by 4 bases; junction bases not matched to a gene: 9. The CDR3 is made up of 16 amino acids. The CDR3 spells CASSWTGVFTNQPQHF. In nucleotides, the CDR3 is TGTGCCAGCAGTTGGACAGGGGTCTTTACAAATCAGCCCCAGCATTTT.

This clone was counted once. The rearrangement joins TRBV5-1 to TRBJ2-5; D is perhaps TRBD1 or TRBD2 (5 bases each). The V and J ends lost 0 bases and 2 bases respectively, with 11 bases between them. CDR3 size: 15 residues. The germline V gene encodes CDR1 SGHRS and CDR2 YFSETQ. CDR3 sequence reads: CASSLGGSGQETQYF. The CDR3 coding sequence is TGCGCCAGCAGCTTGGGGGGGAGTGGTCAAGAGACCCAGTACTTC.